This T cell receptor beta chain was identified during a study of blood T cell repertoires in COVID-19. In the study overall: From T cells, B-cell-depleted T cells, or PBMCs came the material, which was cDNA or gDNA.

Patients from Seattle were sampled longitudinally, starting during active infection. In the original processing: It was from reference gene primer amplification that nucleated cell counts were estimated. Clones were read by immunoSEQ multiplex PCR, and TCRdb kept only the in-frame ones, dropping some. V and J calls and clone size are as listed in that table; D and trimming were resolved from the DNA. The table includes about 150,000 clones, roughly 84% detected once. From germline, CDR1 is MGHRA and CDR2 YSYEKL. With V trimmed by 4 bases and J by 5 bases, 12 bases remained unmatched. This CDR3 is built from 16 residues.

This sequence originates from a man younger than 40 with COVID-19, enrolled during active disease. The sample taken for sequencing was peripheral blood. The chain has TRBV4-1 and TRBJ2-3; TRBD2 matches at 7 bases. CDR3 in amino acids: CASSPGRGRKGDTQYF. CDR3 nucleotide sequence: TGCGCCAGCAGCCCTGGGCGCGGGAGAAAAGGAGATACGCAGTATTTT.